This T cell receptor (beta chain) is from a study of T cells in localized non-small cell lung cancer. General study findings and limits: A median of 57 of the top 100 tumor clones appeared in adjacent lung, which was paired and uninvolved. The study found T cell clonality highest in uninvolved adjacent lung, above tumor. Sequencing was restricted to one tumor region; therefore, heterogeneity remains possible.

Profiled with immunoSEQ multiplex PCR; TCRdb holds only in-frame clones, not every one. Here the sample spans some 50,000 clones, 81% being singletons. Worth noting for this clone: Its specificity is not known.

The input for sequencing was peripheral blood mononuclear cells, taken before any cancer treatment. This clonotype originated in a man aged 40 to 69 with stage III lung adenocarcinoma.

The CDR3 here is CASSSPHRGYEQYF. CDR3 in DNA: TGTGCCAGCAGCTCCCCACACAGGGGCTACGAGCAGTACTTC. The V gene is TRBV11-2, the J gene TRBJ2-7; TRBD1 aligns across 7 bases. The V and J ends lost 4 bases and 3 bases, in that order; junction bases with no gene match: 6. The CDR3 covers 14 residues. Per the germline V gene, CDR1 is SGHAT and CDR2 is FQNNGV.